The 26 T cell receptor beta chains presented below share a single source sample, sequenced in a study of T cell repertoires in cytomegalovirus infection. TCRdb reprocessed the reads with MiXCR, giving one entry per CDR3 protein. The profile covers around 440,000 distinct CDR3 sequences, with about 10% appearing a single time and more than 8.5% taken by the ten largest. Specimen: PBMCs. These receptor sequences come from a human donor in good health (CMV status not recorded). Some clones in this sample may be carry-over from other donors' samples.

This clonotype was seen many times. The chain couples TRBV7-8 to TRBJ2-7; unclear D gene. The CDR3 extends over 13 amino acids. Germline CDR1 is SGHVS and CDR2 is FQNEAQ. Trimming removed 4 bases at V and 2 bases at J, with 9 bases between. The CDR3 DNA follows: TGTGCCAGCAGCTCACATGCAGCCTACGAGCAGTACTTC. Translating gives CASSSHAAYEQYF.

This clonotype was seen repeatedly, ten times or more. The genes are TRBV6-1 and TRBJ1-6; no reliable D call. The CDR3 has 20 amino acids. V was shortened by 0 bases and J by 0 bases, with 18 bases between the two germline ends. Per germline, CDR1 MNHNS and CDR2 SASEGT. The CDR3 DNA reads as TGTGCCAGCAGTGAAGCTCGGATTCGGGGTCTGAGCTCCTATAATTCACCCCTCCACTTT. Its translation: CASSEARIRGLSSYNSPLHF.

The chain couples TRBV29-1 to TRBJ2-4; no definite D call. Trimming pared 4 bases from V and 4 bases from J, leaving 14 bases between. This CDR3 is 14 amino acids long. The germline CDR1 and CDR2 sequences are SQVTM and ANQGSEA. CDR3 nucleotide sequence: TGCAGCGTTGGAAGATCGCAGCAAAAAAACATTCAGTACTTC. Its protein product is CSVGRSQQKNIQYF.

This clonotype occurred many times. The V call is TRBV5-1, the J call TRBJ1-2, with 8 positions matching TRBD1. The junction had 10 bases not matched to a gene; V was cut back by 4 bases and J by 5 bases. Germline CDR1 reads SGHRS; CDR2 reads YFSETQ. The CDR3 extends over 15 amino acids. The CDR3 region has the DNA TGCGCCAGCAGCCTCGCGGCAGGGGGCGGTTATGGCTACACCTTC. Encoded protein: CASSLAAGGGYGYTF.

The chain is built from TRBV13 and TRBJ1-6, with D tentatively TRBD1 (5 bases). The CDR3 contains 14 residues. V lost 10 bases, J lost 8 bases, and 18 bases lay in between. Per the germline V gene, CDR1 is PRHDT and CDR2 is FYEKMQ (reference sequence). The CDR3 here is CATHITGLDSPLHF. CDR3 DNA: TGTGCCACCCATATAACAGGTTTGGATTCACCCCTCCACTTT.

In its sample, this clonotype was seen many times. The chain has TRBV12-3 or TRBV12-4 and TRBJ1-1; TRBD1 matches 8 bases. The junction had 8 bases not matched to a gene; V was cut back by 4 bases and J by 4 bases. The CDR3 has 15 residues. The chain's CDR3 is CASSWPGQGGTEAFF. DNA for the CDR3: TGTGCCAGCAGTTGGCCCGGACAGGGAGGCACTGAAGCTTTCTTT.

In its sample, this clonotype was seen many times. The rearrangement joins TRBV5-1 to TRBJ1-5; D uncertain. The CDR3 extends over 15 amino acids. The V end was cut by 2 bases, the J end by 0 bases, with 9 bases between. CDR1 and CDR2 from the germline V gene are SGHRS and YFSETQ. The CDR3 bases are TGCGCCAGCAGCTTAAGTTGGGGTAGCAATCAGCCCCAGCATTTT. Protein sequence: CASSLSWGSNQPQHF.

This clonotype was observed at least ten times. J is TRBJ2-5 and V is TRBV7-9, with D perhaps matching TRBD2 (6 bases). The V and J ends lost 2 bases and 1 base respectively, with 8 bases between them. The CDR3 contains 14 residues. Germline V gene sequence: CDR1 SEHNR, CDR2 FQNEAQ (reference sequence). CDR3 DNA sequence: TGTGCCAGCAGCTTACACGGGGGCCAAGAGACCCAGTACTTC. Translated, it gives CASSLHGGQETQYF.

The J gene is TRBJ2-7, the V gene TRBV7-6; tentative D call: TRBD2 (6 bases). The CDR3 loop spans 16 amino acids. The V gene lost 5 bases and the J gene lost 0 bases, with 17 bases spanning the gap. Per the germline V gene, CDR1 is SGHVS and CDR2 is FNYEAQ. CDR3 nucleotides: TGTGCCAGCAGCCTTTTGGGGGGAGCCAGCTCCTACGAGCAGTACTTC. Residues: CASSLLGGASSYEQYF.

This clonotype was observed at least ten times. The CDR3 loop reads CASSQDGAAGRETQYF. In DNA, the CDR3 is TGTGCCAGCAGCCAAGATGGGGCAGCGGGAAGGGAGACCCAGTACTTC. The chain combines TRBV14 with TRBJ2-5; TRBD2 aligns across 7 bases. The CDR3 is 16 amino acids. The V gene end was trimmed by 0 bases and the J gene end by 5 bases; junction bases not matched to a gene: 9. The germline CDR1 and CDR2 sequences are SGHDN and FVKESK.

This clonotype came up many times. The chain recombines TRBV7-2 with TRBJ1-6; 10 nucleotides match TRBD1. The J segment lost 15 bases and the V segment lost 5 bases, leaving 13 bases of the junction unmatched. This CDR3 has 15 amino acids. The germline V gene has CDR1 SGHTA and CDR2 FQGNSA. CDR3 coding DNA: TGTGCCAGCAGCCGGGACAGGGGCAAGAATCGCATCCTCCACTTT. Protein: CASSRDRGKNRILHF.

The sample holds many counts of this clonotype. The chain has TRBV5-1 and TRBJ1-1; no definite D call. The CDR3 consists of 13 residues. Between the trimmed V and J ends, which lost 7 bases and 2 bases, there was a span of 12 bases. Germline loops: CDR1 SGHRS, CDR2 YFSETQ. This CDR3 reads CASRQALNTEAFF. The CDR3 DNA follows: TGCGCCAGCCGTCAGGCGTTAAACACTGAAGCTTTCTTT.

The J gene is TRBJ1-1, the V gene TRBV5-1, with D hard to call. Germline V lookup: CDR1 SGHRS, CDR2 YFSETQ. Trimming removed 0 bases from V and 1 base from J, with 10 bases in between. The CDR3 runs 15 residues. The CDR3 DNA reads TGCGCCAGCAGCTTGGCGACCCTAGGGAACACTGAAGCTTTCTTT. This encodes CASSLATLGNTEAFF.

The rearrangement links TRBV5-6 to TRBJ2-1, with 8 bases matching TRBD2. The germline CDR1 and CDR2 sequences are SGHDT and YYEEEE. This CDR3 is built from 16 residues. The V and J ends lost 4 bases and 0 bases, in that order; junction bases with no gene match: 6. CDR3: CASSPIAGSSYNEQFF. CDR3 nucleotides: TGTGCCAGCAGCCCGATAGCGGGAAGCTCCTACAATGAGCAGTTCTTC.

The chain links TRBV27 to TRBJ2-7; D is perhaps TRBD2 (5 bases). V was shortened by 0 bases and J by 4 bases, with 16 bases between the two germline ends. Germline V gene sequence: CDR1 MNHEY, CDR2 SMNVEV (reference sequence). This CDR3 has 16 amino acids. CDR3 in DNA: TGTGCCAGCAGTTTATCGATAAGCGGATGGCCATACGAGCAGTACTTC. Translating it yields CASSLSISGWPYEQYF.

The J gene is TRBJ2-5, the V gene TRBV28; TRBD2 is a possible D gene (6 bases). CDR3 length: 15 residues. V was cut by 3 bases and J by 2 bases, with 13 bases left in between. CDR1 is MDHEN, CDR2 SYDVKM, per germline. CDR3 sequence reads: CASSFSSGRQETQYF. CDR3 DNA: TGTGCCAGCAGTTTCTCGTCAGGGAGGCAAGAGACCCAGTACTTC.

This clonotype has ten or more counts. CDR3: CAISERSEQFF. CDR3 bases: TGTGCCATCAGTGAACGTAGTGAGCAGTTCTTC. The chain combines TRBV10-3 with TRBJ2-1, with D unclear. Per the germline V gene, CDR1 is ENHRY and CDR2 is SYGVKD. There are 11 residues in the CDR3. The V gene lost 3 bases and the J gene lost 9 bases, with 6 bases spanning the gap.

The sample holds many counts of this clonotype. This sequence joins TRBV19 and TRBJ2-3; 7 nucleotides line up with TRBD1. Per the germline V gene, CDR1 is LNHDA and CDR2 is SQIVND (reference sequence). The CDR3 spans 15 residues. The V and J ends lost 5 bases and 2 bases, in that order; junction bases with no gene match: 7. The CDR3 region has the DNA TGTGCCAGTAGTCCGGGACAGTCACTCACAGATACGCAGTATTTT. It specifies CASSPGQSLTDTQYF.

Many counts were recorded for this clonotype. The chain carries TRBV7-2 and TRBJ2-2; weak D call: TRBD2 (6 bases). Germline CDR1 SGHTA, CDR2 FQGNSA. V was shortened by 5 bases and J by 7 bases, with 8 bases between the two germline ends. This CDR3 comprises 12 residues. This chain's CDR3 is CASSRDFGELFF. CDR3 in DNA: TGTGCCAGCAGCCGGGACTTCGGGGAGCTGTTTTTT.

This clonotype has a count of ten or more. The chain links TRBV7-3 to TRBJ1-3, with D perhaps matching TRBD1 (6 bases). Between the trimmed V and J ends, which lost 2 bases and 2 bases, there was a span of 7 bases. From germline, CDR1 is SGHTA and CDR2 FQGTGA. The CDR3 has 14 amino acids. In nucleotides, the CDR3 is TGTGCCAGCAGCTTAGGGGGGCCTGGAAACACCATATATTTT. It encodes CASSLGGPGNTIYF.

This clonotype was seen at least ten times. The chain recombines TRBV7-9 with TRBJ1-2, with D unresolved. The CDR3 consists of 12 residues. The V and J ends lost 5 bases and 4 bases respectively, with 8 bases between them. Germline CDR1 and CDR2: SEHNR and FQNEAQ (reference sequence). The CDR3 nucleotides read TGTGCCAGCAGCCCGCGGAGCTATGGCTACACCTTC. Protein: CASSPRSYGYTF. The variable domain in full, with the rest retrieved from reference TRBV7-9 and TRBJ1-2, is DTGVSQNPRHKITKRGQNVTFRCDPISEHNRLYWYRQTLGQGPEFLTYFQNEAQLEKSRLLSDRFSAERPKGSFSTLEIQRTEQGDSAMYLCASSPRSYGYTFGSGTRLTVV.

This clonotype was seen repeatedly, ten times or more. The chain is built from TRBV10-3 and TRBJ1-5; D is perhaps TRBD1 (5 bases). The CDR3 covers 15 residues. Trimming shortened V by 3 bases and J by 4 bases, and 13 bases separated the two germline ends. The germline V gene encodes CDR1 ENHRY and CDR2 SYGVKD. Written as DNA, the CDR3 is TGTGCCATCAGTGACAGGGACGGACGAAATCAGCCCCAGCATTTT. Its protein product is CAISDRDGRNQPQHF.

Notes on this clonotype: One junction end does not reproduce the germline sequence, and a read error may be involved. V is TRBV11-2 and J is TRBJ2-5; no reliable D call. The V gene's germline CDR1 is SGHAT and CDR2 FQNNGV. The CDR3 is 13 amino acids. CDR3 protein: CASSPHLVQTRYF. The DNA for the CDR3 is TGTGCCAGCAGTCCCCACCTCGTGCAGACCCGGTACTTC. Looking up the rest from reference TRBV11-2 and TRBJ2-5 gives the full variable domain: EAGVAQSPRYKIIEKRQSVAFWCNPISGHATLYWYQQILGQGPKLLIQFQNNGVVDDSQLPKDRFSAERLKGVDSTLKIQPAKLEDSAVYLCASSPHLVQTRYFGPGTRLLVL.

This clonotype was seen ten or more times. The genes are TRBV7-2 and TRBJ2-3; maybe TRBD1 (5 bases). Germline CDR1 and CDR2: SGHTA and FQGNSA. V dropped 5 bases and J dropped 5 bases, with 14 bases sitting between them. The CDR3 extends over 14 amino acids. CDR3 sequence (DNA): TGTGCCAGCAGCCTAGGGGTTTTTCGAGATACGCAGTATTTT. It translates to CASSLGVFRDTQYF.

There are many counts of this clonotype. The chain joins TRBV12-3 or TRBV12-4 to TRBJ2-7; D is undetermined. The length of the CDR3 is 15 residues. The V end lost 7 bases, the J end lost 0 bases, and 16 bases lay between the germline ends. The CDR3 nucleotides are TGTGCCAGCACCCCTGAGCCGGAGAGCTCCTACGAGCAGTACTTC. Translating gives CASTPEPESSYEQYF.

The rearrangement uses TRBV6-5 and TRBJ1-1, with TRBD1 matching over 10 bases. J gave up 4 bases and V 4 bases, and 9 bases lay outside the gene matches. The CDR3 extends over 16 amino acids. The V gene's germline CDR1 is MNHEY and CDR2 SVGAGI. The CDR3 sequence: CASSSRDRGGGTEAFF. The CDR3 DNA is TGTGCCAGCAGTTCCAGGGACAGGGGCGGGGGCACTGAAGCTTTCTTT.